A selection of T cell receptor beta chains follows, all from one sample in a study of cytomegalovirus exposure and HLA in healthy donors. This table comes from immunoSEQ multiplex PCR, and its TCRdb copy is limited to in-frame clones, with some not included. Of 60,000 to 70,000 clones in the sample, 60% to 80% were seen once. The sample taken for sequencing was PBMCs. The receptors were gathered from a male donor in good health and CMV-seropositive. The CDR3 runs from the conserved cysteine through the conserved F or W. A D gene is named only where the DNA matches it firmly. Clone size, where shown, is once, few, many, or a class for clones that have expanded.

>TRBD2|TRBJ2-5|.|TRBV7-8
TGTGCCAGCAGATCTGGACTAGCGGATCTCCAAGAGACCCAGTACTTC
CASRSGLADLQETQYF
>TRBD2|TRBJ2-2|.|TRBV11-1
TGTGCCAGCAGTCCTCCTACTAGCGGGGGGATCGGGGAGCTGTTTTTT
CASSPPTSGGIGELFF
>.|TRBJ2-5|.|TRBV14
TGTGCCAGCAGCCAAGTCCGCCTCGGGACCCAGTACTTC
CASSQVRLGTQYF
>TRBD2|TRBJ2-5|.|TRBV7-6
TGTGCCAGCAGCTTAATGATCCTAGCGGGGGGTCCCCCAGAGACCCAGTACTTC
CASSLMILAGGPPETQYF
>.|TRBJ2-3|.|TRBV5-8
TGTGCCAGCAGCTTGGGTTCAGGGAGCACAGATACGCAGTATTTT
CASSLGSGSTDTQYF
>.|TRBJ2-3|.|TRBV29-1
TGCAGCGTTGAAGATTACGGCGACAGTAGCACAGATACGCAGTATTTT
CSVEDYGDSSTDTQYF
>.|TRBJ2-7|.|TRBV15
TGTGCCACCAGCAGAGATCAAGGGCGGGACTCCGAGCAGTACTTC
CATSRDQGRDSEQYF
>.|TRBJ1-3|.|TRBV5-1
TGCGCCAGCAGTCTGTCTCCAGGAGGAAACACCATATATTTT
CASSLSPGGNTIYF
>TRBD1|TRBJ1-4|few|TRBV28
TGTGCCAGCGGAAGACAGGGGGCGGGGGAAAAACTGTTTTTT
CASGRQGAGEKLFF
>TRBD1|TRBJ2-2|.|TRBV4-1
TGCGCCAGCAGCCAACATGGACAGGGTAGTATCACCGGGGAGCTGTTTTTT
CASSQHGQGSITGELFF
>TRBD2|TRBJ2-3|.|TRBV19
TGTGCCAGTAGTATGGCGACTAGCGGGGCCACTAGCACAGATACGCAGTATTTT
CASSMATSGATSTDTQYF
>TRBD1|TRBJ2-7|.|TRBV5-1
TGCGCCAGCAGCCGAACTCCTAACGACAGGGTCGAGCAGTACTTC
CASSRTPNDRVEQYF
>TRBD2|TRBJ2-7|.|TRBV5-1
TGCGCCAGCAGGTCCGGACTAGCGGGGGGGCAAAACGAGCAGTACTTC
CASRSGLAGGQNEQYF
>.|TRBJ2-7|few|TRBV6-1
TGTGCCAGCAGTGAAGCAGGGGGATCAACCTACGAGCAGTACTTC
CASSEAGGSTYEQYF
>.|TRBJ1-6|once|TRBV4-3
TGCGCCAGCAGCCAAGATCGTCCCGAGGTGACACCCCTCCACTTT
CASSQDRPEVTPLHF
>TRBD1|TRBJ1-6|.|TRBV4-3
TGCGCCAGCAGCCAAGATCTTGAGACAGGGGGCTCACCCCTCCACTTT
CASSQDLETGGSPLHF
>TRBD2|TRBJ2-3|once|TRBV7-3
TGTGCCAGCAGCTTAATCCCGGGGGGGCAAGATACGCAGTATTTT
CASSLIPGGQDTQYF
>TRBD2|TRBJ2-2|.|TRBV28
TGTGCCAGCAGTCACAGCTTAGCGGGGGGGGCCCGTACCGGGGAGCTGTTTTTT
CASSHSLAGGARTGELFF
>.|TRBJ2-2|.|TRBV4-2
TGTGCCAGCAGAAACCCCCTTAAGGGGAAATCCGGGGAGCTGTTTTTT
CASRNPLKGKSGELFF
>TRBD1|TRBJ1-2|.|TRBV5-8
TGTGCCAGCAGAAGCCGGGACAGGGCCCTAAGGGACTATGGCTACACCTTC
CASRSRDRALRDYGYTF
>TRBD1|TRBJ1-6|.|TRBV5-1
TGCGCCAGCAGCTTGGAAGGCAGGGGGCACTCACCCCTCCACTTT
CASSLEGRGHSPLHF
>TRBD1|TRBJ1-1|.|TRBV7-9
TGTGCCAGCAGCTTTACAGGGGGGGACACTGAAGCTTTCTTT
CASSFTGGDTEAFF
>.|TRBJ1-6|few|TRBV27
TGTGCCAGCAGTTTATATGCAGGGCTGAGTTCACCCCTCCACTTT
CASSLYAGLSSPLHF
>TRBD1|TRBJ2-7|.|TRBV5-4
TGTGCCAGCAGCTTGGGCGGGGACAGGGGACCGGAGCAGTACTTC
CASSLGGDRGPEQYF
>.|TRBJ1-6|once|TRBV6-5
TGTGCCAGCAGTTATTCCAATTTGAGTAATTCACCCCTCCACTTT
CASSYSNLSNSPLHF
>.|TRBJ1-6|.|TRBV10-2
TGCGCCAGCAGGACAGCCAATTCACCCCTCCACTTT
CASRTANSPLHF
>TRBD1|TRBJ1-2|.|TRBV6-5
TGTGCCAGCAGACCGGGACAGATCTATGGCTACACCTTC
CASRPGQIYGYTF
>.|TRBJ1-2|.|TRBV6-1
TGTGCCAGCAGAGCACTTTCAGGTGGCTACACCTTC
CASRALSGGYTF
>TRBD2|TRBJ2-1|.|TRBV19
TGTGCCAGTAGTCCACTAGCGGGGGGCTACAATGAGCAGTTCTTC
CASSPLAGGYNEQFF
>TRBD1|TRBJ1-4|few|TRBV4-3
TGCGCCAGCGGGCTGACAGGGGGGAATGAAAAACTGTTTTTT
CASGLTGGNEKLFF
>.|TRBJ2-2|few|TRBV27
TGTGCCAGCAGTTTCGGGGAATATAGGGGGACCGGGGAGCTGTTTTTT
CASSFGEYRGTGELFF
>.|TRBJ1-1|.|TRBV7-9
TGTGCCAGCAGCTTACGTTCTACAGGAAACACTGAAGCTTTCTTT
CASSLRSTGNTEAFF
>.|TRBJ1-5|.|TRBV7-9
TGTGCCAGCAGCTTATTACAAAATCAGCCCCAGCATTTT
CASSLLQNQPQHF
>.|TRBJ1-5|.|TRBV7-2
TGTGCCAGCAGCCTAAGGGGGAATCAGCCCCAGCATTTT
CASSLRGNQPQHF
>TRBD1|TRBJ2-7|.|TRBV7-6
TGTGCCAGCAGCTTAGGGACAGGGGGTAGCTACGAGCAGTACTTC
CASSLGTGGSYEQYF